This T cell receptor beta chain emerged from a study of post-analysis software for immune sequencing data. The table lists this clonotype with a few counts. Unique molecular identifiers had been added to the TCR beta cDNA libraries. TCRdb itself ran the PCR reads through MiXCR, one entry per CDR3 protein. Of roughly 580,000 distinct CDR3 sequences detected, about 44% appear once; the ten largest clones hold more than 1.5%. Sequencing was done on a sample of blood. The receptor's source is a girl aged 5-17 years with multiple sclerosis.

The CDR3 nucleotides are TGTGCCAGCAGCTTTAACAGGAACAGGTTAACAGATACGCAGTATTTT. Its translation: CASSFNRNRLTDTQYF. The V call is TRBV7-9, the J call TRBJ2-3; possible D gene TRBD1, 5 bases. From germline, CDR1 is SEHNR and CDR2 FQNEAQ (reference sequence). The length of the CDR3 is 16 residues. Trimming shortened V by 3 bases and J by 3 bases, and 16 bases separated the two germline ends.